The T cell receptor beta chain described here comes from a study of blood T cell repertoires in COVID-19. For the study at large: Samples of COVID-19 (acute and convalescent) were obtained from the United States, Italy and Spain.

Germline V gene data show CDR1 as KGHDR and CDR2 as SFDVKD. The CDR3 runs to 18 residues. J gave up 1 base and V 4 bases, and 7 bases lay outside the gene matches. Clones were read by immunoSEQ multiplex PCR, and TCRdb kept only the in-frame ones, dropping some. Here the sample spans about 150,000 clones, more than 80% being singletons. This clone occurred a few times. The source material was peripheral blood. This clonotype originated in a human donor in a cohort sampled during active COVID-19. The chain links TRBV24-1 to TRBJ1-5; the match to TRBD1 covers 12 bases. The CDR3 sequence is CATSDSGQGAVSNQPQHF. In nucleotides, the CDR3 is TGTGCCACCAGTGACTCGGGACAGGGGGCTGTGAGCAATCAGCCCCAGCATTTT.